These T cell receptor beta chains were read from a single sample in a study of blood T cell repertoires in COVID-19. Repertoires were generated with immunoSEQ multiplex PCR, while TCRdb's copy carries only in-frame clones and drops some. The sample yields under 200,000 clones, 76% seen once. Sequenced input: peripheral blood. The source of these receptors is a woman of 80 years or more with acute or convalescent COVID-19. CDR3s include the opening cysteine and the closing phenylalanine or tryptophan. A D gene is named only where the DNA matches it firmly. Clone sizes are given selectively: once, few, many, or a class where the clone is expanded.

j_call clone_size d_call v_call cdr3_aa cdr3_nt
TRBJ2-7 - - TRBV18 CASSPPSQPHEQYF TGTGCCAGCTCACCACCCTCACAGCCCCACGAGCAGTACTTC
TRBJ2-4 - - TRBV5-1 CASSTQGGDIQYF TGCGCCAGCAGTACCCAGGGCGGGGACATTCAGTACTTC
TRBJ2-1 - TRBD2 TRBV7-9 CASSLGLAGGYNEQFF TGTGCCAGCAGCTTAGGTCTAGCGGGGGGATACAATGAGCAGTTCTTC
TRBJ1-1 - - TRBV4-3 CASSNPQANTEAFF TGCGCCAGCAGCAATCCACAGGCGAACACTGAAGCTTTCTTT
TRBJ1-1 - - TRBV7-2 CASSLVPTGNTEAFF TGTGCCAGCAGCTTAGTCCCCACAGGGAACACTGAAGCTTTCTTT
TRBJ2-7 - TRBD1 TRBV2 CATGTGLYEQYF TGTGCCACCGGGACAGGGCTCTACGAGCAGTACTTC
TRBJ1-1 - - TRBV7-9 CASSLGTELEAFF TGTGCCAGCAGCTTAGGGACAGAATTAGAAGCTTTCTTT
TRBJ2-3 - TRBD2 TRBV6-2/TRBV6-3 CASSSGTSTTDTQYF TGTGCCAGCAGTTCCGGGACTAGCACCACAGATACGCAGTATTTT
TRBJ1-2 - - TRBV5-1 CASSSMAGVDGYTF TGCGCCAGCAGCTCTATGGCCGGGGTAGATGGCTACACCTTC
TRBJ2-7 - - TRBV19 CASSTRTDYEQYF TGTGCCAGTAGTACCAGGACAGACTACGAGCAGTACTTC
TRBJ1-3 - - TRBV5-1 CASSIQPSSGNTIYF TGCGCCAGCAGCATACAGCCGTCCTCTGGAAACACCATATATTTT
TRBJ1-2 - TRBD1 TRBV19 CASSTPTGAYGYTF TGTGCCAGTAGTACCCCGACAGGGGCTTATGGCTACACCTTC
TRBJ1-1 few TRBD1 TRBV5-1 CASTPTRQGLMNTEAFF TGCGCCAGCACCCCAACCAGACAGGGCCTCATGAACACTGAAGCTTTCTTT
TRBJ2-7 - - TRBV30 CAWRDSSYEQYF TGTGCCTGGAGGGACAGTTCCTACGAGCAGTACTTC
TRBJ1-1 - - TRBV5-1 CASSLSGPPGTEAFF TGCGCCAGCAGCTTGAGTGGTCCTCCGGGCACTGAAGCTTTCTTT
TRBJ1-5 few - TRBV2 CASSPMGGNGNQPQHF TGTGCCAGCAGTCCGATGGGAGGGAATGGCAATCAGCCCCAGCATTTT
TRBJ2-7 once - TRBV12-3/TRBV12-4 CASSLQDSYEQYF TGTGCCAGCAGCCTTCAGGACAGCTACGAGCAGTACTTC
TRBJ1-3 - - TRBV4-1 CASSQDGRRDPGNTIYF TGCGCCAGCAGCCAAGATGGGAGGAGGGACCCTGGAAACACCATATATTTT